A selection of T cell receptor beta chains follows, all from one sample in a study of blood T cells in healthy people across ages. TCRdb reanalysed the 5' RACE reads using MiXCR and keeps one entry per CDR3 protein. The profile shows some 900,000 distinct CDR3 sequences, 25% to 30% of them singletons. Sample: blood. The receptors were gathered from a woman older than 75 in good health. The CDR3 runs from the conserved cysteine through the conserved F or W. Each record gives: CDR3 length, D gene, V gene, clone size, J gene, CDR3 protein, CDR3 DNA. A D gene is named only where the DNA matches it firmly. Size is omitted from some rows. Given values are once, few, many or a class for expanded clones.

length: 18
D: TRBD2
V: TRBV19
size: few
J: TRBJ2-7
CDR3: CASSGRTSGGHSYNEQYF
DNA: TGTGCCAGTAGTGGCCGGACTAGCGGGGGCCATTCCTACAATGAGCAGTACTTC

length: 14
D: TRBD1
V: TRBV5-5
size: many
J: TRBJ2-7
CDR3: CASSRTGVAYEQYF
DNA: TGTGCCAGCAGCAGGACAGGGGTGGCCTACGAGCAGTACTTC

length: 16
D: NA
V: TRBV5-1
size: few
J: TRBJ1-6
CDR3: CASSLTPGQGNSPLHF
DNA: TGCGCCAGCAGCTTGACTCCGGGGCAGGGTAACTCACCCCTCCACTTT

length: 13
D: NA
V: TRBV6-5
size: NA
J: TRBJ2-2
CDR3: CASSYGFTGELFF
DNA: TGTGCCAGCAGTTATGGGTTCACCGGGGAGCTGTTTTTT

length: 14
D: TRBD1
V: TRBV7-2
size: many
J: TRBJ1-6
CDR3: CASSLAWQGAPLHF
DNA: TGTGCCAGCAGCTTAGCGTGGCAGGGGGCACCCCTCCACTTT

length: 13
D: TRBD1
V: TRBV7-2
size: NA
J: TRBJ2-4
CDR3: CASSDGTGNIQYF
DNA: TGTGCCAGCAGCGATGGGACAGGGAACATTCAGTACTTC

length: 13
D: NA
V: TRBV7-2
size: many
J: TRBJ2-3
CDR3: CASSRQYTDTQYF
DNA: TGTGCCAGCAGCAGACAGTACACAGATACGCAGTATTTT

length: 17
D: TRBD2
V: TRBV10-2
size: many
J: TRBJ2-5
CDR3: CASSDLWRGGLQETQYF
DNA: TGCGCCAGCAGTGACCTGTGGCGGGGGGGCCTCCAAGAGACCCAGTACTTC

length: 16
D: NA
V: TRBV7-9
size: NA
J: TRBJ1-1
CDR3: CASKPIEGGKNTEAFF
DNA: TGTGCCAGCAAACCCATTGAGGGAGGGAAAAACACTGAAGCTTTCTTT

length: 13
D: NA
V: TRBV7-2
size: NA
J: TRBJ2-5
CDR3: CASSFSIRETQYF
DNA: TGTGCCAGCAGCTTTAGTATACGAGAGACCCAGTACTTC

length: 16
D: TRBD2
V: TRBV5-4
size: many
J: TRBJ2-1
CDR3: CASRPSGTSVYNEQFF
DNA: TGTGCCAGCAGGCCCTCCGGGACTAGCGTATACAATGAGCAGTTCTTC

length: 13
D: NA
V: TRBV29-1
size: many
J: TRBJ1-6
CDR3: CSVQRGADSPLHF
DNA: TGCAGCGTGCAACGGGGGGCGGATTCACCCCTCCACTTT

length: 14
D: NA
V: TRBV6-2/TRBV6-3
size: many
J: TRBJ1-5
CDR3: CASSPGGAGQPQHF
DNA: TGTGCCAGCAGCCCGGGGGGGGCAGGTCAGCCCCAGCATTTT

length: 18
D: TRBD1
V: TRBV10-3
size: few
J: TRBJ1-1
CDR3: CAISEWRWEGAVDTEAFF
DNA: TGTGCCATCAGTGAGTGGCGGTGGGAGGGGGCGGTGGACACTGAAGCTTTCTTT

length: 14
D: TRBD2
V: TRBV30
size: few
J: TRBJ2-5
CDR3: CAWTRGRGIETQYF
DNA: TGTGCCTGGACTCGTGGGCGGGGGATAGAGACCCAGTACTTC

length: 17
D: TRBD2
V: TRBV28
size: NA
J: TRBJ2-1
CDR3: CASSLWTSGDSYNEQFF
DNA: TGTGCCAGCAGTTTATGGACTAGCGGGGACTCCTACAATGAGCAGTTCTTC

length: 16
D: NA
V: TRBV13
size: once
J: TRBJ1-3
CDR3: CASSREGYNSGNTIYF
DNA: TGTGCCAGCAGCCGGGAGGGGTACAACTCTGGAAACACCATATATTTT

length: 14
D: TRBD1
V: TRBV12-3/TRBV12-4
size: many
J: TRBJ2-7
CDR3: CASRGQGMGYEQYF
DNA: TGTGCCAGCAGAGGACAGGGTATGGGCTACGAGCAGTACTTC

length: 17
D: NA
V: TRBV20-1
size: NA
J: TRBJ2-2
CDR3: CSARDLGGGANTGELFF
DNA: TGCAGTGCTAGAGATCTCGGAGGGGGGGCTAACACCGGGGAGCTGTTTTTT

length: 15
D: TRBD1
V: TRBV7-8
size: once
J: TRBJ2-7
CDR3: CASGPVGTDSSEQYF
DNA: TGTGCCAGCGGCCCAGTGGGGACAGACTCCTCCGAGCAGTACTTC

length: 16
D: TRBD2
V: TRBV11-2
size: NA
J: TRBJ2-1
CDR3: CASSSSSGGAYNVQFF
DNA: TGTGCCAGCAGCTCTTCTAGCGGGGGGGCCTACAATGTGCAGTTCTTC

length: 16
D: NA
V: TRBV3-1
size: many
J: TRBJ2-7
CDR3: CASSQEWRLERPEQYF
DNA: TGTGCCAGCAGCCAAGAATGGAGACTAGAGCGCCCCGAGCAGTACTTC

length: 14
D: NA
V: TRBV19
size: NA
J: TRBJ2-5
CDR3: CASRSQGNQETQYF
DNA: TGTGCCAGTAGGAGCCAGGGGAACCAAGAGACCCAGTACTTC

length: 15
D: NA
V: TRBV7-8
size: NA
J: TRBJ1-5
CDR3: CASSARESPNQPQHF
DNA: TGTGCCAGCAGCGCCAGGGAGAGTCCAAATCAGCCCCAGCATTTT

length: 14
D: NA
V: TRBV15
size: NA
J: TRBJ2-1
CDR3: CATSRGTGQETQFF
DNA: TGTGCCACCAGCAGAGGAACAGGTCAAGAGACCCAGTTCTTC

length: 15
D: NA
V: TRBV7-9
size: NA
J: TRBJ1-2
CDR3: CASSEGRPTNYGYTF
DNA: TGTGCCAGCAGCGAAGGGAGGCCTACGAACTATGGCTACACCTTC